This TCR beta chain was identified during a study of molecular identifiers for immune sequencing clone quantification (dated by TCRdb to 2017 to 2018). Study-wide context: For a replicate experiment, RNA from about 20,000 or 100,000 naive CD8 T cells was divided into five aliquots, of which four were sequenced. This methods study benchmarked molecular-identifier clustering-based TCR repertoire sequencing (MIDCIRS) and TCR RNA copy counting, using CD8 T cells to do so.

Overall study results and their limits: Naive libraries contained spiked-in Jurkat TCR RNA (more than nine copies' worth), which is not part of the donor repertoire. In CMV-specific effector cells, clones with more than 20 RNA copies accounted for over 99% of molecules, whereas in naive cells such clones accounted for under 1%. When barcode sub-clustering was not used, chimeric consensus sequences inflated TCR diversity, with chimeras reaching as high as 47%. Highly expanded clone sizes could be underestimated because identical TCR molecules may share a barcode. Modeling gave 3 to 3.5 recovered TCR RNA copies per cell versus approximately 11 by digital PCR, implying approximately 30% capture efficiency. A single cell's worth of spiked-in Jurkat TCR RNA was reported detectable even among one million naive CD8 T cells.

Libraries were made using PCR. For sequencing, an Illumina HiSeq 4000 was employed. Bulk TCR libraries were prepared as previously described, using TCR primers listed in Table S5. Purification of total RNA was performed with the Qiagen AllPrep DNA/RNA kit. Before analysis, reads from multiple sequencing runs of one library were combined. The source study handled its data this way. Reads were retained only if an exact TCR constant sequence was present, and the retained reads were trimmed to 150 nt and grouped according to their 12-nt molecular barcodes. Reads inside each barcode group were sub-clustered using a 15% Levenshtein threshold, and a quality-weighted consensus sequence was constructed for each RNA molecule. Non-functional sequences were excluded, and lower-count sequences lying one edit away from another sequence were also excluded. Based on a fit of two negative binomial distributions, barcode sub-clusters having less than 20% of the maximum read count were discarded. TCRdb's own reprocessing of the public reads used fastp at Q25 and MiXCR and kept productive beta chains. Each entry is one CDR3 protein sequence, shown with its most common DNA and genes. The V and J calls, along with clone size, are taken from TCRdb and not from the paper's own processing. The sample table contains some 320,000 distinct CDR3 sequences; only one count was recorded for 20% to 25% of them. 0.7% to 0.9% of the sample comes from the top ten.

Libraries of naive CD8 T cells were built from about 20,000 to 1,000,000 sorted cells, with 10%, 30% or 50% of the purified RNA used. Naive CD8 T cells, defined as CD8+CD4-CCR7+CD45RA+, were FACS-sorted into RLT Plus buffer on a BD FACSAria II. Detection sensitivity was tested by spiking Jurkat RNA equal to some 11 TCR copies' worth into samples containing roughly 17,000-1,100,000 naive CD8 T cells. Enrichment of CD8 T cells was done with RosetteSep CD8+ T Cell Enrichment Cocktail plus Ficoll-Paque, and ACK red cell lysis came afterward. Notes on this clonotype: Its antigen is not yet known. No clone much larger than this one lies a single base away; base qualities are absent.

CDR1 and CDR2 (LGHNA, YSLEER) derive from the germline V gene. Its CDR3 holds 18 amino acids, cysteine through phenylalanine. Kept here is only the CDR3 DNA, which spans 54 bases and is read in frame from base 1. V and J lose 8 bases and 1 base, and a span of 23 bases separates them. This receptor was taken from a human donor in good health. Some libraries in this study had Jurkat cell RNA spiked in. The sample comprised naive CD8+ T cells from blood, with Jurkat cell RNA spiked in. The meaning of the sample's cell subset or site label: FACS-sorted CD8+CD4-CCR7+CD45RA+ naive T cells. The V gene is TRBV4-3 and the J gene is TRBJ2-2; a tentative D call is TRBD1 (5 bases match). The CDR3 protein: CASGPAYRQIQNTGELFF. The DNA sequence is given as TGCGCCAGCGGCCCTGCTTACAGACAGATCCAGAACACCGGGGAGCTGTTTTTT.